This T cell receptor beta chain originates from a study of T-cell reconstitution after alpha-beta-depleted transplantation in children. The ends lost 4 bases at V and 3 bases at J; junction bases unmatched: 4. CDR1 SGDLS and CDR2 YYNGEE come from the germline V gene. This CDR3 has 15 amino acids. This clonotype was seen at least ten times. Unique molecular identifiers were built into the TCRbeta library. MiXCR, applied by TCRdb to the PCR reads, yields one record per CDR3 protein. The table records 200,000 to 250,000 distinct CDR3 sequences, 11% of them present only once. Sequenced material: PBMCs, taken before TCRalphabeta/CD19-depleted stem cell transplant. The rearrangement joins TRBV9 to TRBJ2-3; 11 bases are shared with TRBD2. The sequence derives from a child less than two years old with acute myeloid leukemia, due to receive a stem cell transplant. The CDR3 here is CASSSGTSGTDTQYF. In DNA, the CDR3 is TGTGCCAGCAGCTCTGGGACTAGCGGAACAGATACGCAGTATTTT.